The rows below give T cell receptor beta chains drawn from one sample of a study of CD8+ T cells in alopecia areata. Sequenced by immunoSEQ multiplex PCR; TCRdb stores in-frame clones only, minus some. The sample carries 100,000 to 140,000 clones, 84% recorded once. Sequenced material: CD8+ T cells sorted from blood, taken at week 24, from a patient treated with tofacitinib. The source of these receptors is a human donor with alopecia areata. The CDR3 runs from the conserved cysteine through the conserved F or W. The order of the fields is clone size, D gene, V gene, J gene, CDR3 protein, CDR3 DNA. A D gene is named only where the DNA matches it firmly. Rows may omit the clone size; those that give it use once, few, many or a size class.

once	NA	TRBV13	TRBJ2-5	CASSSGRKETQYF	TGTGCCAGCAGCTCGGGACGGAAAGAGACCCAGTACTTC
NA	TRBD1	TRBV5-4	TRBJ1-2	CASSLDRGLNYGYTF	TGTGCCAGCAGTCTAGACAGGGGTCTGAACTATGGCTACACCTTC
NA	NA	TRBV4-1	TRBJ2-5	CASSQEWARGTTQYF	TGCGCCAGCAGCCAAGAATGGGCGAGGGGAACGACCCAGTACTTC
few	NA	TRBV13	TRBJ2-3	CASSIFGDTQYF	TGTGCCAGCAGCATTTTCGGAGATACGCAGTATTTT
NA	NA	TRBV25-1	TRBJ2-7	CASQTGVRASYEQYF	TGTGCCAGTCAAACCGGAGTACGGGCCTCCTACGAGCAGTACTTC
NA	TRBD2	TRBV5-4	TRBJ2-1	CASSTVASGGNEQFF	TGTGCCAGCAGCACGGTGGCTAGCGGGGGAAATGAGCAGTTCTTC
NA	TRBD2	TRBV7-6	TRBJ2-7	CASSPSRGLAGVGEQYF	TGTGCCAGCAGCCCCTCTCGAGGACTAGCGGGGGTCGGCGAGCAGTACTTC
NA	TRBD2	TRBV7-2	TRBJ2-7	CASSQLRGVSYEQYF	TGTGCCAGCAGCCAATTGCGGGGGGTTTCCTACGAGCAGTACTTC
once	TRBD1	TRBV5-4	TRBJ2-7	CASSPGTGGYEQYF	TGTGCCAGCAGCCCCGGGACAGGGGGTTACGAGCAGTACTTC
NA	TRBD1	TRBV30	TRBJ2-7	CAWSQGVGAYEQYF	TGTGCCTGGAGCCAGGGGGTGGGAGCCTACGAGCAGTACTTC
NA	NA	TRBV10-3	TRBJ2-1	CAISESVGEGWGNEQFF	TGTGCCATCAGTGAGTCGGTCGGGGAAGGATGGGGCAATGAGCAGTTCTTC
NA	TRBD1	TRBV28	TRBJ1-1	CASSHGQGGGEAFF	TGTGCCAGCAGTCACGGACAGGGCGGGGGCGAAGCTTTCTTT
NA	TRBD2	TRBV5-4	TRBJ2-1	CASFERGDYNEQFF	TGTGCCAGCTTCGAGCGGGGGGACTACAATGAGCAGTTCTTC
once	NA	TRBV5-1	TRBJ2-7	CASSSLGPSDEQYF	TGCGCCAGCAGCTCCCTGGGACCCTCGGACGAGCAGTACTTC
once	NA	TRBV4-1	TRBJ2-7	CASSQGVGSYYEQYF	TGCGCCAGCAGCCAAGGGGTAGGGAGTTACTACGAGCAGTACTTC
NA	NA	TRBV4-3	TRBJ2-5	CASSQGEGTQYF	TGCGCCAGCAGCCAAGGCGAAGGGACCCAGTACTTC
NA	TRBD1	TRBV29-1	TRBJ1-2	CSVEGSGDSFYGYTF	TGCAGCGTTGAAGGATCTGGGGACAGCTTCTATGGCTACACCTTC
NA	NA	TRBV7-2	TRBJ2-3	CASSLGADTQYF	TGTGCCAGCAGCTTAGGAGCAGATACGCAGTATTTT
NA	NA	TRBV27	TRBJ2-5	CASSLLGTQETQYF	TGTGCCAGCAGTTTATTGGGGACCCAAGAGACCCAGTACTTC
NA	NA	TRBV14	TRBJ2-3	CASSTGSLTDTQYF	TGTGCCAGCAGCACAGGCAGCCTCACAGATACGCAGTATTTT
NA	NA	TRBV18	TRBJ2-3	CASSPPAGEASTDTQYF	TGTGCCAGCTCACCACCGGCCGGGGAGGCAAGCACAGATACGCAGTATTTT
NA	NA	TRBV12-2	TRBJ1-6	CASRLGNSPLHF	TGTGCAAGTCGCTTAGGTAATTCACCCCTCCACTTT
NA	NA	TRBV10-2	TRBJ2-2	CASSESNTGELFF	TGCGCCAGCAGTGAGTCCAACACCGGGGAGCTGTTTTTT
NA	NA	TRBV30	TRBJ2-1	CAWSVGGSYNEQFF	TGTGCCTGGAGTGTAGGGGGGTCCTACAATGAGCAGTTCTTC
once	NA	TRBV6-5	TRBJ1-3	CASTDSISGNTIYF	TGTGCCAGCACGGACAGCATCTCTGGAAACACCATATATTTT
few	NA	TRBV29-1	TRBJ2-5	CSVDLDQETQYF	TGCAGCGTTGATCTTGACCAAGAGACCCAGTACTTC
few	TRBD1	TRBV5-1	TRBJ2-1	CASSPVGQGHNEQFF	TGCGCCAGCAGCCCCGTGGGACAGGGGCACAATGAGCAGTTCTTC